Listed here are 19 T cell receptor beta chains from one sample, sequenced in a study of blood T cells in healthy people across ages. A sample-barcoded 5' primer and a J-beta primer mix were used in a second PCR of roughly 7 to 11 cycles. TCRdb re-called the 5' RACE reads through MiXCR, storing one row per CDR3 protein. The sample lists about 730,000 distinct CDR3 sequences, about 42% occurring once. Sample: blood. The source of these receptors is a woman aged 60-75 years in good health.

This chain joins TRBV2 and TRBJ1-3, with unresolved D. Per germline, CDR1 SNHLY and CDR2 FYNNEI. The V end was cut by 6 bases, the J end by 0 bases, with 12 bases between. This CDR3 contains 15 residues. The CDR3 spells CASSREETSGNTIYF. The CDR3 region has the DNA TGTGCCAGCAGCCGGGAGGAAACCTCTGGAAACACCATATATTTT.

The chain couples TRBV25-1 to TRBJ1-4, with 7 nucleotides matching TRBD1. V dropped 3 bases and J dropped 8; count of bases not matched to a gene: 9. This CDR3 region has 15 residues. The germline V gene has CDR1 MGHDK and CDR2 SYGVNS. This CDR3 reads CASSEINRGFEKLFF. In nucleotides, the CDR3 is TGTGCCAGCAGTGAGATCAACAGGGGCTTCGAAAAACTGTTTTTT.

This clonotype was seen a handful of times. This chain uses TRBV5-1 with TRBJ2-1; possible D gene TRBD1, 6 bases. The CDR3 sequence is 15 residues long. V gave up 6 bases and J gave up 5 bases, with 18 bases separating them. CDR1 and CDR2 (germline): SGHRS, YFSETQ. The CDR3 DNA sequence: TGCGCCAGCACTCGACTGGTGGGGGCCAACAATGAGCAGTTCTTC. This encodes CASTRLVGANNEQFF. Full variable domain (missing parts from reference TRBV5-1 and TRBJ2-1): KAGVTQTPRYLIKTRGQQVTLSCSPISGHRSVSWYQQTPGQGLQFLFEYFSETQRNKGNFPGRFSGRQFSNSRSEMNVSTLELGDSALYLCASTRLVGANNEQFFGPGTRLTVL.

This clonotype was observed a handful of times. The chain recombines TRBV2 with TRBJ2-3; 14 positions agree with TRBD2. Germline V CDR1 and CDR2: SNHLY, FYNNEI. The CDR3 consists of 18 residues. The V segment lost 6 bases and the J segment 3 bases; nucleotides outside the gene matches: 11. CDR3: CASRVGLAGAGGTDTQYF. CDR3 sequence (DNA): TGTGCCAGCAGAGTGGGACTAGCGGGGGCCGGGGGGACAGATACGCAGTATTTT.

The chain recombines TRBV6-5 with TRBJ1-5; the match to TRBD1 covers 7 bases. V shed 5 bases and J 5 bases; nucleotides not matched to a gene: 3. The CDR3 consists of 13 residues. Germline values: CDR1 MNHEY, CDR2 SVGAGI. CDR3 nucleotide sequence: TGTGCCAGCAGTAAAGACAGGGATCAGCCCCAGCATTTT. Encoded protein: CASSKDRDQPQHF.

This clonotype was picked up a small number of times. V and J are TRBV18 and TRBJ2-3; D gene ambiguous. The CDR3 runs 13 residues. V dropped 7 bases and J dropped 0 bases, with 8 bases sitting between them. Per the germline V gene, CDR1 is KGHSH and CDR2 is LQKENI. CDR3 nucleotide sequence: TGTGCCAGCTGCGCCTCTAGCACAGATACGCAGTATTTT. Amino acids: CASCASSTDTQYF.

The V and J genes are TRBV7-6 and TRBJ1-1, with D uncertain. Germline V gene sequence: CDR1 SGHVS, CDR2 FNYEAQ. Deletions cut 5 bases from V and 0 bases from J, with 19 bases between. This CDR3 has 17 residues. In nucleotides, the CDR3 is TGTGCCAGCAGCGCAAGCATACCAGGAACCTTGAACACTGAAGCTTTCTTT. Translation gives CASSASIPGTLNTEAFF.

This sequence joins TRBV20-1 and TRBJ1-6; perhaps TRBD1 as D (5 bases). The CDR3 length is 15 residues. The germline V gene encodes CDR1 DFQATT and CDR2 SNEGSKA (reference sequence). V gave up 2 bases and J gave up 8 bases, with 16 bases separating them. The CDR3 region is CSARMTWARDSPLHF. The CDR3 region has the DNA TGCAGTGCTAGAATGACGTGGGCCAGGGATTCACCCCTCCACTTT.

This clonotype was observed at least ten times. This sequence joins TRBV12-3 or TRBV12-4 and TRBJ1-2; 9 bases are shared with TRBD1. The CDR3 covers 13 residues. The V segment lost 5 bases and the J segment 8 bases; nucleotides outside the gene matches: 6. The CDR3 DNA reads TGTGCCAGCAGTCCAAGGACAGGGGAGGGCTACACCTTC. Translated, it gives CASSPRTGEGYTF.

This clonotype has just one count. This chain connects TRBV24-1 to TRBJ2-7; tentative D call: TRBD2 (5 bases). The tail of the sequence fits TRBJ2-5 better, so the J call may be wrong. Germline lookup yields CDR1 KGHDR and CDR2 SFDVKD. There are 15 residues in the CDR3. The DNA of the CDR3 is TGTGCCACCAGTGACCAAGCGACTACAAGGGAGACCCAGTACTTC. It specifies CATSDQATTRETQYF.

In this sample, this clonotype turned up a few times. This chain joins TRBV7-9 and TRBJ2-7, with D unresolved. The germline gives CDR1 SEHNR, CDR2 FQNEAQ (reference sequence). Deletions cut 0 bases from V and 0 bases from J, with 12 bases between. This CDR3 contains 16 residues. The CDR3 coding sequence is TGTGCCAGCAGCTTAGCTACTGGGATAACCTCCTACGAGCAGTACTTC. Its protein is CASSLATGITSYEQYF.

The V call is TRBV7-2, the J call TRBJ2-5, with unresolved D. V was pared by 1 base and J by 2 bases, with 11 bases between. CDR3 length: 15 residues. Germline lookup yields CDR1 SGHTA and CDR2 FQGNSA. In DNA form, the CDR3 reads TGTGCCAGCAGCTTAGTCATTGCCCCTCAAGAGACCCAGTACTTC. Translated, it gives CASSLVIAPQETQYF.

A few counts support this clonotype. V is TRBV28 and J is TRBJ2-3; 8 positions agree with TRBD2. Germline CDR1 MDHEN, CDR2 SYDVKM. The CDR3 spans 16 residues. The trim removed 5 bases at V and 5 bases at J, leaving 12 bases unmatched. The CDR3 reads CASSKLQAGAKDTQYF. The CDR3 nucleotides are TGTGCCAGCAGTAAACTTCAAGCGGGAGCAAAAGATACGCAGTATTTT.

The chain employs TRBV5-1 and TRBJ2-1; 9 positions agree with TRBD2. The CDR3 has 15 residues. Germline-derived CDR1 and CDR2 are SGHRS and YFSETQ. Trimming removed 6 bases from V and 3 bases from J; junction bases left unmatched: 7. The CDR3 protein is CASNSRLADYNEQFF. Written as DNA, the CDR3 is TGCGCCAGCAACTCAAGACTAGCGGACTACAATGAGCAGTTCTTC.

This clonotype was counted many times. The gene calls are TRBV29-1 and TRBJ2-7; the D is unclear. From germline, CDR1 is SQVTM and CDR2 ANQGSEA. The CDR3 has 10 residues. Trimming pared 4 bases from V and 6 bases from J, leaving 7 bases between. Here the CDR3 DNA reads TGCAGCGTTGGACTCCCCGAGCAGTACTTC. Protein: CSVGLPEQYF.

The CDR3 spells CASSLDPSGANVLTF. The CDR3 nucleotides are TGTGCCAGCTCCCTGGACCCCTCCGGGGCCAACGTCCTGACTTTC. This chain uses TRBV18 with TRBJ2-6; unclear D gene. The CDR3 loop spans 15 amino acids. The germline V gene encodes CDR1 KGHSH and CDR2 LQKENI. V shed 6 bases and J shed 4 bases, with 13 bases lying between them.

This clonotype was recorded a few times. This rearrangement joins TRBV5-1 to TRBJ2-3, with 12 bases matching TRBD2. The germline gives CDR1 SGHRS, CDR2 YFSETQ. This CDR3 has 17 amino acids. The trim removed 1 base at V and 0 bases at J, leaving 3 bases unmatched. The DNA of the CDR3 is TGCGCCAGCAGCTTGCCCGGGACTAGCGGGAGCACAGATACGCAGTATTTT. It is translated as CASSLPGTSGSTDTQYF. The whole variable domain, filled in from reference TRBV5-1 and TRBJ2-3, reads KAGVTQTPRYLIKTRGQQVTLSCSPISGHRSVSWYQQTPGQGLQFLFEYFSETQRNKGNFPGRFSGRQFSNSRSEMNVSTLELGDSALYLCASSLPGTSGSTDTQYFGPGTRLTVL.

A note on this clonotype: A read error may be the cause here, since a much bigger clone is one base away. CDR3 DNA: TGTGCCAGCAGTGGGGGGACTAGTTCGTACAATGAGCAGTACTTC. This gives the protein CASSGGTSSYNEQYF. This chain joins TRBV6-2 or TRBV6-3 and TRBJ2-1; 8 nucleotides align to TRBD2. The assigned J gene may be wrong: the sequence end matches TRBJ2-7 better. Per germline, CDR1 MNHEY and CDR2 SVGEGT. The CDR3 covers 15 residues.

This clonotype was observed a handful of times. The chain joins TRBV20-1 to TRBJ2-1, with 11 bases fitting TRBD2. Trimming cost V 3 bases and J 8 bases; bases outside gene matches: 6. Per the germline V gene, CDR1 is DFQATT and CDR2 is SNEGSKA (reference sequence). The CDR3 contains 14 residues. CDR3 region: CSASPSGGIDEQFF. The DNA for the CDR3 is TGCAGTGCTAGCCCTAGCGGGGGGATCGATGAGCAGTTCTTC.